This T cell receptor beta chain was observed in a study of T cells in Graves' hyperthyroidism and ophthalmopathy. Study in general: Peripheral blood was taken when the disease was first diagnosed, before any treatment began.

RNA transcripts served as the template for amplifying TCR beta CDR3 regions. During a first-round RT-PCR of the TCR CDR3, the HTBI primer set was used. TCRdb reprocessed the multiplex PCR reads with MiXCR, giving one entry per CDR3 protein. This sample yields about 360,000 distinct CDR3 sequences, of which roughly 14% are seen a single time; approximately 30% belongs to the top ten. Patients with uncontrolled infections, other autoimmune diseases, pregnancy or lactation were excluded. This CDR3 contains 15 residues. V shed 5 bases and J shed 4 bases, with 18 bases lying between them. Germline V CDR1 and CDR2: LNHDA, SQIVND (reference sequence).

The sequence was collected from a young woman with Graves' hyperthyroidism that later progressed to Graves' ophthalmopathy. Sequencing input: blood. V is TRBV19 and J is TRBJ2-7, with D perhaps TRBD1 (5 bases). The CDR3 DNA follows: TGTGCCAGTAGTCCTCTGCGGCAGGGAAGGTACGAGCAGTACTTC. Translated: CASSPLRQGRYEQYF.